The clone carrying this T cell receptor (beta chain) was seen a single time. Other DNA sequences in the same sample also yield this CDR3. V lost 2 bases to trimming and J lost 5 bases; unmatched junction nucleotides: 0. The CDR3 totals 12 residues. Germline-derived CDR1 and CDR2 are SEHNR and FQNEAQ (reference sequence). Assay: immunoSEQ multiplex PCR; the TCRdb copy retains only in-frame clones and omits some. The data contain over 350,000 clones, 91% of them singletons. The sample is drawn from a study of blood T cell repertoires in COVID-19. Turning to the study itself: Sources were T cells, B-cell-depleted T cells, or PBMCs; the material itself was cDNA or gDNA.

This chain uses TRBV7-9 with TRBJ2-7; 7 nucleotides match TRBD1. The clonotype comes from a woman aged 40 to 49 who had been exposed to COVID-19. Sequenced input: PBMCs or T cells enriched from blood (not recorded which). Here the CDR3 DNA reads TGTGCCAGCAGCTTAACAGGGGACGAGCAGTACTTC. Translation: CASSLTGDEQYF.